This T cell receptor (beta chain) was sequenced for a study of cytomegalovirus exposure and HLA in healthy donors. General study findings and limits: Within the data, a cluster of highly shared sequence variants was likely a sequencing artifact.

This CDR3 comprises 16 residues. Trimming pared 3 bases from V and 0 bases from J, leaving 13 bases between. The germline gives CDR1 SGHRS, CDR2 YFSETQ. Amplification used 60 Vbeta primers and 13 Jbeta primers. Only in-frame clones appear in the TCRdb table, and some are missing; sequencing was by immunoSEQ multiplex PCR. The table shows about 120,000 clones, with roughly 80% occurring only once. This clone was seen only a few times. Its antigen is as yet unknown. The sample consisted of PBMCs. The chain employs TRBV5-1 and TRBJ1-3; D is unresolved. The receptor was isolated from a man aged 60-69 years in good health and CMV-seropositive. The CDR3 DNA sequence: TGCGCCAGCAGCTGGGCGGGCCGCGGCTCTGGAAACACCATATATTTT. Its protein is CASSWAGRGSGNTIYF.